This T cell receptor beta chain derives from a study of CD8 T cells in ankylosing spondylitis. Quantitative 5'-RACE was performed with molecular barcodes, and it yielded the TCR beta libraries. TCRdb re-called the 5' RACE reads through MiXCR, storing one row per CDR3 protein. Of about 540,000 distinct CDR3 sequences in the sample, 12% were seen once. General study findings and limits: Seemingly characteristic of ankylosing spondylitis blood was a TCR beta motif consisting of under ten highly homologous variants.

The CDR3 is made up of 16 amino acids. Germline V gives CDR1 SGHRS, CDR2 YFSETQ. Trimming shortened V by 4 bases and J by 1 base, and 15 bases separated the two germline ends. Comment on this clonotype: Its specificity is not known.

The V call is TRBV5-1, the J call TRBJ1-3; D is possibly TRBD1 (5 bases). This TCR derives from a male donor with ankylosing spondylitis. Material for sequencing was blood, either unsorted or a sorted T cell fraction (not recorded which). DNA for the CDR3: TGCGCCAGCAGCCTCCAGGGACTCAAGTCTGGAAACACCATATATTTT. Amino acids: CASSLQGLKSGNTIYF.